The 28 T cell receptor beta chains below were found in one sample sequenced in a study of blood T cell repertoires in COVID-19. Sequencing used immunoSEQ multiplex PCR; TCRdb keeps in-frame clones, though not all of them. The sample has about 190,000 clones; more than 85% are singletons. The sample comprised peripheral blood. The receptor set was obtained from a man between 65 and 80 years old with active or convalescent COVID-19.

This sequence joins TRBV18 and TRBJ2-1; 8 bases are shared with TRBD2. J gave up 9 bases and V 6 bases, and 13 bases lay outside the gene matches. CDR3 length: 15 residues. The V gene's germline CDR1 is KGHSH and CDR2 LQKENI. The CDR3 spells CASSDSTGRVGEQFF. Written as DNA, the CDR3 is TGTGCCAGCTCTGATTCAACCGGGAGGGTTGGTGAGCAGTTCTTC.

A single count supports this clone. J is TRBJ1-6 and V is TRBV9; D may be TRBD1 (5 bases). With 4 bases removed from V and 7 bases from J, the gap between germline ends came to 15 bases. The CDR3 runs 15 residues. The germline V gene has CDR1 SGDLS and CDR2 YYNGEE. The CDR3 sequence: CASSSRGTGNSPLHF. The CDR3 bases are TGTGCCAGCAGCTCCCGGGGGACGGGGAATTCACCCCTCCACTTT. The full variable domain, rest sourced from reference TRBV9 and TRBJ1-6, is DSGVTQTPKHLITATGQRVTLRCSPRSGDLSVYWYQQSLDQGLQFLIQYYNGEERAKGNILERFSAQQFPDLHSELNLSSLELGDSALYFCASSSRGTGNSPLHFGNGTRLTVT.

This sequence joins TRBV7-7 and TRBJ2-5; 7 bases agree with TRBD1. Germline V CDR1 and CDR2: SSHAT, FNYEAQ (reference sequence). J was trimmed by 2 bases and V by 5 bases; bases with no gene match: 2. This CDR3 is built from 13 residues. The CDR3 here is CASSRQGQETQYF. CDR3 sequence (DNA): TGTGCCAGCAGCCGACAGGGTCAAGAGACCCAGTACTTC.

V and J are TRBV5-1 and TRBJ2-7, with 8 bases fitting TRBD1. V shed 4 bases and J 6 bases; nucleotides not matched to a gene: 12. CDR3 size: 15 residues. Germline lookup yields CDR1 SGHRS and CDR2 YFSETQ. The CDR3 reads CASSPGLGQATEQYF. CDR3 nucleotide sequence: TGCGCCAGCAGCCCCGGGCTGGGACAGGCGACCGAGCAGTACTTC. Combining the CDR3 with reference TRBV5-1 and TRBJ2-7 gives the whole variable domain KAGVTQTPRYLIKTRGQQVTLSCSPISGHRSVSWYQQTPGQGLQFLFEYFSETQRNKGNFPGRFSGRQFSNSRSEMNVSTLELGDSALYLCASSPGLGQATEQYFGPGTRLTVT.

This sequence joins TRBV4-1 and TRBJ2-2; TRBD1 might be the D (5 bases). This CDR3 region has 14 residues. Germline V gives CDR1 MGHRA, CDR2 YSYEKL. The V gene lost 1 base and the J gene lost 6 bases, with 9 bases spanning the gap. The CDR3 loop reads CASSQVWGPGELFF. The CDR3 DNA follows: TGCGCCAGCAGCCAAGTCTGGGGCCCCGGGGAGCTGTTTTTT.

The chain recombines TRBV10-3 with TRBJ2-1; D is possibly TRBD1 (6 bases). V was trimmed by 3 bases and J by 2 bases, leaving 11 bases between them. Germline CDR1 and CDR2: ENHRY and SYGVKD. The length of the CDR3 is 15 residues. This CDR3 reads CAISDPTGPYNEQFF. CDR3 nucleotide sequence: TGTGCCATCAGTGACCCGACAGGACCCTACAATGAGCAGTTCTTC.

The CDR3 region has the DNA TGTGCCAGCAGCAGCGCCGGGTTAAGGTTCTTC. Its translation is CASSSAGLRFF. The J gene is TRBJ2-1, the V gene TRBV7-2; D ambiguous. Germline values: CDR1 SGHTA, CDR2 FQGNSA. This CDR3 has 11 amino acids. Trimming cost V 5 bases and J 15 bases, with 14 bases left between them.

The rearrangement links TRBV28 to TRBJ2-7, with TRBD1 identical over 11 bases. The CDR3 is made up of 16 amino acids. V lost 6 bases to trimming and J lost 3 bases; unmatched junction nucleotides: 10. Germline V lookup: CDR1 MDHEN, CDR2 SYDVKM. Here the CDR3 DNA reads TGTGCCAGCAGCCCTATGGGACAGGGGGGCATCTACGAGCAGTACTTC. Amino acids: CASSPMGQGGIYEQYF.

This CDR3 reads CASSRGGGYNEKLFF. Here the CDR3 DNA reads TGTGCCAGCAGCCGGGGGGGAGGGTATAATGAAAAACTGTTTTTT. This rearrangement joins TRBV7-2 to TRBJ1-4; possibly TRBD1 for D (5 bases). V lost 5 bases and J lost 4, with 14 bases in between. The CDR3 is made up of 15 amino acids. From germline, CDR1 is SGHTA and CDR2 FQGNSA.

The rearrangement joins TRBV11-2 to TRBJ2-3, with a weak D call TRBD2 (6 bases). The CDR3 consists of 15 residues. The V end lost 6 bases, the J end lost 2 bases, and 15 bases lay between the germline ends. Germline V gene data show CDR1 as SGHAT and CDR2 as FQNNGV. The CDR3 DNA sequence: TGTGCCAGCAGTGCGGGACTCACAGTCACAGATACGCAGTATTTT. Its protein is CASSAGLTVTDTQYF.

This clone was recorded once. The chain recombines TRBV27 with TRBJ2-3; a possible D gene is TRBD2 (5 bases). This CDR3 has 14 amino acids. CDR1 and CDR2 from the germline V gene are MNHEY and SMNVEV (reference sequence). The V gene lost 7 bases and the J gene lost 8 bases, with 19 bases spanning the gap. CDR3 coding DNA: TGTGCCAGCACAGAATTTCGCGGGTTAGGTACGCAGTATTTT. It translates to CASTEFRGLGTQYF.

The J gene is TRBJ1-5, the V gene TRBV19, with 9 bases matching TRBD1. The trim removed 5 bases at V and 9 bases at J, leaving 5 bases unmatched. Looked up from germline, CDR1 is LNHDA and CDR2 is SQIVND (reference sequence). The CDR3 is 13 residues long. CDR3 sequence (DNA): TGTGCCAGTAGTCAACAGGACAGGGGGCCCCAGCATTTT. Encoded protein: CASSQQDRGPQHF. Full variable domain (missing parts from reference TRBV19 and TRBJ1-5): DGGITQSPKYLFRKEGQNVTLSCEQNLNHDAMYWYRQDPGQGLRLIYYSQIVNDFQKGDIAEGYSVSREKKESFPLTVTSAQKNPTAFYLCASSQQDRGPQHFGDGTRLSIL.

This chain uses TRBV5-6 with TRBJ1-4; D is unresolved. V was shortened by 3 bases and J by 12 bases, with 9 bases between the two germline ends. The CDR3 consists of 11 residues. Germline V lookup: CDR1 SGHDT, CDR2 YYEEEE. The CDR3 region has the DNA TGTGCCAGCAGCTCTCGAACGGAACTGTTTTTT. It yields the protein CASSSRTELFF.

The chain uses TRBV5-6 and TRBJ2-7; no firm D call. Germline lookup yields CDR1 SGHDT and CDR2 YYEEEE. This CDR3 region has 13 residues. The germline V and J ends were trimmed by 3 bases and 3 bases, with 10 bases remaining between them. CDR3 in amino acids: CASSSPLSYEQYF. CDR3 coding DNA: TGTGCCAGCAGCTCCCCGTTGAGCTACGAGCAGTACTTC.

The CDR3 is CASSFWSSGGFLQETQYF. CDR3 DNA: TGTGCCAGCAGCTTTTGGTCTAGCGGGGGGTTCCTTCAAGAGACCCAGTACTTC. The V gene is TRBV12-1, the J gene TRBJ2-5; TRBD2 is the table's D call, not checked against the DNA. TRBV12-1 represents a pseudogene. The CDR3 contains 18 residues.

The V and J genes are TRBV6-6 and TRBJ1-6; D gene ambiguous. V lost 4 bases to trimming and J lost 10 bases, with 17 bases between them. The germline V gene has CDR1 MNHNY and CDR2 SVGAGI (reference sequence). This CDR3 has 15 amino acids. The DNA for the CDR3 is TGTGCCAGCAGTTCCGAAGTATCGGCGGGCTCACCCCTCCACTTT. Translated: CASSSEVSAGSPLHF.

The rearrangement links TRBV10-2 to TRBJ2-3; 9 bases are shared with TRBD2. Germline V gene lookup returns CDR1 WSHSY and CDR2 SAAADI. V dropped 3 bases and J dropped 4; count of bases not matched to a gene: 5. The CDR3 is 15 residues long. The CDR3 loop is CASSDERGVADTQYF. The CDR3 bases are TGCGCCAGCAGTGACGAGCGGGGGGTGGCAGATACGCAGTATTTT.

This clone has just a few counts. V and J are TRBV5-6 and TRBJ1-6; no firm D call. From germline, CDR1 is SGHDT and CDR2 YYEEEE. V lost 5 bases, J lost 9 bases, and 21 bases lay in between. The CDR3 has 16 amino acids. DNA of the CDR3: TGTGCCAGCAGTCCGCCAAGGGCGGACTCCGGTTCACCCCTCCACTTT. This gives the protein CASSPPRADSGSPLHF.

This chain connects TRBV18 to TRBJ2-3; TRBD1 is a possible D gene (6 bases). The CDR3 covers 17 residues. Germline values: CDR1 KGHSH, CDR2 LQKENI. V was cut by 4 bases and J by 0 bases, with 17 bases left in between. The CDR3 loop is CASSQNRETSSTDTQYF. The DNA for the CDR3 is TGTGCCAGCTCACAAAACAGGGAAACCTCTAGCACAGATACGCAGTATTTT.

The chain joins TRBV27 to TRBJ2-2, with TRBD2 matching 8 bases. V trimming: 5 bases; J trimming: 5 bases; junction bases outside the gene matches: 10. The CDR3 extends over 16 amino acids. Germline values: CDR1 MNHEY, CDR2 SMNVEV (reference sequence). The CDR3 DNA reads as TGTGCCAGCAGTCCCCTGGGACTAGGGATTACCGGGGAGCTGTTTTTT. It codes for CASSPLGLGITGELFF.

The CDR3 sequence is CASSPGTGYNSPLHF. The CDR3 nucleotides are TGTGCCAGCAGCCCTGGGACAGGATATAATTCACCCCTCCACTTT. V is TRBV2 and J is TRBJ1-6; TRBD1 aligns across 8 bases. With V trimmed by 6 bases and J by 4 bases, 5 bases remained unmatched. The V gene's germline CDR1 is SNHLY and CDR2 FYNNEI. This CDR3 has 15 amino acids.

The rearrangement joins TRBV28 to TRBJ1-1, with TRBD1 as a possible D gene (6 bases). The V end was cut by 5 bases, the J end by 5 bases, with 15 bases between. The CDR3 has 14 residues. The germline V gene has CDR1 MDHEN and CDR2 SYDVKM. The CDR3 nucleotides read TGTGCCAGCAGTGCATCAGGGGCTGGAACTGAAGCTTTCTTT. Protein sequence: CASSASGAGTEAFF. The full variable domain, rest sourced from reference TRBV28 and TRBJ1-1, is DVKVTQSSRYLVKRTGEKVFLECVQDMDHENMFWYRQDPGLGLRLIYFSYDVKMKEKGDIPEGYSVSREKKERFSLILESASTNQTSMYLCASSASGAGTEAFFGQGTRLTVV.

The rearrangement joins TRBV5-4 to TRBJ2-7; 10 bases line up with TRBD2. There are 16 residues in the CDR3. J gave up 4 bases and V 0 bases, and 7 bases lay outside the gene matches. Germline CDR1 and CDR2: SGHNT and YYREEE (reference sequence). The CDR3 region is CASSLEVAGGQYEQYF. CDR3 DNA sequence: TGTGCCAGCAGCTTGGAGGTAGCGGGGGGCCAATACGAGCAGTACTTC.

This clone was counted once. This chain joins TRBV28 and TRBJ1-2; D might be TRBD1 (6 bases). This CDR3 comprises 12 residues. Germline V gives CDR1 MDHEN, CDR2 SYDVKM. V was cut by 4 bases and J by 4 bases, with 7 bases left in between. DNA for the CDR3: TGTGCCAGCAGTTCAGGGGCCTATGGCTACACCTTC. It translates to CASSSGAYGYTF.

The chain joins TRBV23-1 to TRBJ2-5; 9 bases agree with TRBD1. TRBV23-1 falls under the ORF class, with uncertain function. With V trimmed by 2 bases and J by 1 base, 8 bases remained unmatched. This CDR3 is built from 17 residues. CDR3 coding DNA: TGCGCCAGCAGTCAACTCACCGGGACAGGGCCCCAAGAGACCCAGTACTTC. Translating it yields CASSQLTGTGPQETQYF.

The V gene is TRBV5-8, the J gene TRBJ2-5; 8 nucleotides agree with TRBD2. The J segment lost 0 bases and the V segment lost 0 bases, leaving 7 bases of the junction unmatched. This CDR3 has 17 amino acids. The germline V gene encodes CDR1 SGHTS and CDR2 YDEGEE. CDR3 amino acids: CASSLGSGGPYQETQYF. The CDR3 region has the DNA TGTGCCAGCAGCTTGGGATCGGGAGGGCCGTACCAAGAGACCCAGTACTTC.

This rearrangement joins TRBV5-4 to TRBJ1-4; TRBD1 matches at 9 bases. The V segment lost 2 bases and the J segment 0 bases; nucleotides outside the gene matches: 5. CDR3 length: 17 residues. Germline values: CDR1 SGHNT, CDR2 YYREEE (reference sequence). CDR3 residues: CASSFFDRGATNEKLFF. In DNA, the CDR3 is TGTGCCAGCAGCTTTTTTGACAGGGGGGCAACTAATGAAAAACTGTTTTTT. The full variable domain, rest sourced from reference TRBV5-4 and TRBJ1-4, is ETGVTQSPTHLIKTRGQQVTLRCSSQSGHNTVSWYQQALGQGPQFIFQYYREEENGRGNFPPRFSGLQFPNYSSELNVNALELDDSALYLCASSFFDRGATNEKLFFGSGTQLSVL.

V and J are TRBV5-6 and TRBJ1-2; 8 bases agree with TRBD1. The CDR3 length is 14 residues. Looked up from germline, CDR1 is SGHDT and CDR2 is YYEEEE. The trim removed 4 bases at V and 3 bases at J, leaving 5 bases unmatched. CDR3 residues: CASSPQTGDYGYTF. The CDR3, as DNA: TGTGCCAGCAGCCCCCAGACAGGGGACTATGGCTACACCTTC. The full variable domain, completed using reference TRBV5-6 and TRBJ1-2, is DAGVTQSPTHLIKTRGQQVTLRCSPKSGHDTVSWYQQALGQGPQFIFQYYEEEERQRGNFPDRFSGHQFPNYSSELNVNALLLGDSALYLCASSPQTGDYGYTFGSGTRLTVV.